These T cell receptor beta chains were read from a single sample in a study of T cells after yellow fever vaccination. Via MiXCR, TCRdb re-called the 5' RACE reads, giving one row per CDR3 protein. The data contain a few hundred thousand distinct CDR3 sequences, over 3.5% of them singletons. The sequencing used PBMCs, collected 5 days after the yellow fever booster vaccination. The receptors were sampled from a young man who received the YFV17D yellow fever vaccine. Both conserved end residues are part of each CDR3.

V	J	CDR3
TRBV29-1	TRBJ2-5	CSVVPGEETQYF
TRBV5-1	TRBJ2-5	CASSGGIKTGAGETQYF
TRBV18	TRBJ2-2	CASSPSVYTGELFF
TRBV12-3/TRBV12-4	TRBJ2-5	CASGRGEGETQYF
TRBV16	TRBJ1-2	CASSQSRGNGYTF
TRBV10-3	TRBJ2-1	CAISGQGNYYNEQFF
TRBV20-1	TRBJ2-1	CSARVFQGTYNEQFF
TRBV19	TRBJ1-6	CASSFRFDSPLHF
TRBV18	TRBJ1-1	CASLSGGNTEAFF
TRBV4-2	TRBJ1-6	CASSQESRQAGISAPLHF
TRBV4-1	TRBJ2-2	CASSQANFGFYTGELFF
TRBV7-9	TRBJ2-2	CASSLARNTGELFF
TRBV5-6	TRBJ2-1	CASSWTIREAEQFF
TRBV11-2	TRBJ2-6	CASTPGEGVAGANVLTF
TRBV20-1	TRBJ2-7	CSARAVAGNQFYEQYF
TRBV12-3/TRBV12-4	TRBJ2-4	CASSQGANIQYF
TRBV2	TRBJ1-2	CASSEAPGGYTF
TRBV3-1	TRBJ2-1	CASSQDLGAGGYNEQFF
TRBV7-9	TRBJ1-4	CASGGEPGGEKLFF
TRBV20-1	TRBJ2-7	CSARDREYEQYF
TRBV6-2/TRBV6-3	TRBJ2-2	CASSPLRRELFF
TRBV5-1	TRBJ2-7	CASSLIQGQGHEQYF
TRBV4-1	TRBJ2-7	CASSQSVSWGEQYF
TRBV4-3	TRBJ2-2	CASSQDRGTGLMTGELFF
TRBV2	TRBJ2-7	CASEGTASYEQYF
TRBV7-8	TRBJ2-2	CASSLGGGAGGELFF
TRBV15	TRBJ2-5	CATSRDGGPQETQYF
TRBV7-8	TRBJ1-1	CASSLDSAEAFF
TRBV20-1	TRBJ1-6	CSASQGIDSPLHF
TRBV24-1	TRBJ2-5	CATRRTTQQETQYF
TRBV7-7	TRBJ2-2	CASSSDRPGGELFF
TRBV5-1	TRBJ2-2	CASSLAVGNTGELFF
TRBV7-2	TRBJ1-5	CASSSATTGNQPQHF
TRBV18	TRBJ2-7	CASSPLNEQYF
TRBV21-1	TRBJ2-7	CASSVRSTGRGYEQYF
TRBV10-3	TRBJ2-7	CAISQGLHSYEQYF
TRBV20-1	TRBJ1-5	CSAGIQPQHF
TRBV6-2/TRBV6-3	TRBJ2-7	CASSYYEVTYEQYF
TRBV29-1	TRBJ1-4	CSVKDEKLFF
TRBV4-1	TRBJ1-5	CASSQGGINQPQHF
TRBV10-3	TRBJ2-2	CAISGLGNTGELFF
TRBV7-6	TRBJ2-2	CATGLGVELFF
TRBV4-2	TRBJ2-5	CASSQRFANQETQYF
TRBV10-3	TRBJ2-3	CASGDGWRGAPDTQYF
TRBV24-1	TRBJ2-1	CATSDRQGARDEQFF
TRBV7-2	TRBJ1-2	CASSLMGRGYTF
TRBV27	TRBJ1-1	CASSFGGLNTEAFF
TRBV12-3/TRBV12-4	TRBJ2-3	CASSSTSGAEVTQYF